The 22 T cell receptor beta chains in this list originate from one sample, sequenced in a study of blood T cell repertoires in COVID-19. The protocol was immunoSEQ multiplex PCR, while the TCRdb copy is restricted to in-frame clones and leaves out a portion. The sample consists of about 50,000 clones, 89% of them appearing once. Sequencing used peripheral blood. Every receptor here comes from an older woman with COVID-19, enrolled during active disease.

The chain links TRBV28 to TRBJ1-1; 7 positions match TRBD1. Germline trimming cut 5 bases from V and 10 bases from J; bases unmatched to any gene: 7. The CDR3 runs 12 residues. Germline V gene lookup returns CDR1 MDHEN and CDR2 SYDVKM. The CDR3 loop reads CASSSRDSGAFF. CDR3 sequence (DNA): TGTGCCAGCAGTAGCCGGGACAGCGGAGCTTTCTTT.

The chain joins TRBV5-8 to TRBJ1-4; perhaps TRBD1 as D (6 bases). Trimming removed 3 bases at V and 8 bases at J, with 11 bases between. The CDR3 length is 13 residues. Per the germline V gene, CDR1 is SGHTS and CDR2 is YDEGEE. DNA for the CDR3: TGTGCCAGCAGCTGGGGGCAGTCAGAAAAACTGTTTTTT. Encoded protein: CASSWGQSEKLFF.

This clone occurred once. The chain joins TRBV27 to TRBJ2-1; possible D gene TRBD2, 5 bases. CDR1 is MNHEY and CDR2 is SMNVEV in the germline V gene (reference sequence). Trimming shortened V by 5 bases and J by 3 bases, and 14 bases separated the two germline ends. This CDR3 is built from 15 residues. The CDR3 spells CASSPSGIGYNEQFF. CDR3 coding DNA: TGTGCCAGCAGTCCCTCGGGGATAGGCTACAATGAGCAGTTCTTC.

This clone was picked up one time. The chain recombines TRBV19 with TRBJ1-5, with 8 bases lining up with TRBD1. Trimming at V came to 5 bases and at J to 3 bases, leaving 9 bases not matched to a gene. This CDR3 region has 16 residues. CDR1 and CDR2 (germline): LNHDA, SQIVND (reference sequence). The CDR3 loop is CASSLYDRGYNQPQHF. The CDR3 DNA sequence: TGTGCCAGTAGTCTTTATGACAGGGGCTACAATCAGCCCCAGCATTTT.

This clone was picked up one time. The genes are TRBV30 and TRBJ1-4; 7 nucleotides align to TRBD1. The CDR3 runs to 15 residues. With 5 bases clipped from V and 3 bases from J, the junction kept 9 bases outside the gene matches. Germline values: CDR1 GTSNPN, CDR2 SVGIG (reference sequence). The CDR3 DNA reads TGTGCCTGGCTCCCCCCAGGGGGGCCTAATGAAAAACTGTTTTTT. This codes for CAWLPPGGPNEKLFF.

The CDR3 nucleotides read TGTGCCAGCCGACCCGGTGGAGGGGGAGGGAATGAGCAGTTCTTC. It codes for CASRPGGGGGNEQFF. The chain is built from TRBV6-5 and TRBJ2-1; TRBD2 is a possible D gene (7 bases). Germline CDR1 and CDR2: MNHEY and SVGAGI. With 8 bases removed from V and 7 bases from J, the gap between germline ends came to 21 bases. This CDR3 is built from 15 residues.

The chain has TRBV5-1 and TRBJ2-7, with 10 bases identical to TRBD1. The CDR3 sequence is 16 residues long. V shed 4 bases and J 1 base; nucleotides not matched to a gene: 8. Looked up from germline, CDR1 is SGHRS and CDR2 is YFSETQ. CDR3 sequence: CASSRAAGQGSYEQYF. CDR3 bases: TGCGCCAGCAGCCGGGCCGCGGGACAGGGGTCCTACGAGCAGTACTTC. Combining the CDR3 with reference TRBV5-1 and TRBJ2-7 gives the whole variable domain KAGVTQTPRYLIKTRGQQVTLSCSPISGHRSVSWYQQTPGQGLQFLFEYFSETQRNKGNFPGRFSGRQFSNSRSEMNVSTLELGDSALYLCASSRAAGQGSYEQYFGPGTRLTVT.

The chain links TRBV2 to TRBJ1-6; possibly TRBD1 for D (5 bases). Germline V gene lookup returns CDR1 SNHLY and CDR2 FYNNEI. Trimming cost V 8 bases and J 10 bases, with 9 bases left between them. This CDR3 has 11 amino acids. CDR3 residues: CASGGNSPLHF. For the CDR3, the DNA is TGTGCCAGCGGGGGGAACTCACCCCTCCACTTT.

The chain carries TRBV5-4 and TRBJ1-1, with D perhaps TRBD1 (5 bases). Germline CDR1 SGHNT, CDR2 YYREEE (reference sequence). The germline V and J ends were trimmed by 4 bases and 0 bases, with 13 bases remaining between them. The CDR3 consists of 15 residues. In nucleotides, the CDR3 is TGTGCCAGCAGCCTGGGCCAGGGCATGAACACTGAAGCTTTCTTT. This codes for CASSLGQGMNTEAFF.

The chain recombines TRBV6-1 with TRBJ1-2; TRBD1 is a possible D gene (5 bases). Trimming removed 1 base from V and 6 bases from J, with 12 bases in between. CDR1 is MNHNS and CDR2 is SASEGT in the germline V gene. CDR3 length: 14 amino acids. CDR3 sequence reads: CASSEGGGSDGYTF. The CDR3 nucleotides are TGTGCCAGCAGTGAAGGGGGGGGGAGCGATGGCTACACCTTC.

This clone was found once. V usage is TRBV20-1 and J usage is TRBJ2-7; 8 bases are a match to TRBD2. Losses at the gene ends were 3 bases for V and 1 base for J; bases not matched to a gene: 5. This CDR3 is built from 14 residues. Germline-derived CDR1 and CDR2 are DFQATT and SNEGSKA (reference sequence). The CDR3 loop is CSASKLAESYEQYF. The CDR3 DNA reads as TGCAGTGCTAGTAAACTAGCGGAGTCCTACGAGCAGTACTTC.

The CDR3: CASRFLAVEETQYF. The CDR3 region has the DNA TGTGCCAGTAGATTCCTAGCGGTTGAAGAGACCCAGTACTTC. The V call is TRBV19, the J call TRBJ2-5; 7 bases align to TRBD2. This CDR3 is 14 amino acids long. Germline CDR1 LNHDA, CDR2 SQIVND (reference sequence). V dropped 6 bases and J dropped 3; count of bases not matched to a gene: 7.

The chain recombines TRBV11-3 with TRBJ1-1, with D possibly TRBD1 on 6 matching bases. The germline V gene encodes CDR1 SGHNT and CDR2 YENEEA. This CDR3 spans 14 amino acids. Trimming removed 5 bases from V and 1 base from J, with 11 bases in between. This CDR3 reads CASSPGARNTEAFF. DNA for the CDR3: TGTGCCAGCAGCCCAGGGGCAAGGAACACTGAAGCTTTCTTT.

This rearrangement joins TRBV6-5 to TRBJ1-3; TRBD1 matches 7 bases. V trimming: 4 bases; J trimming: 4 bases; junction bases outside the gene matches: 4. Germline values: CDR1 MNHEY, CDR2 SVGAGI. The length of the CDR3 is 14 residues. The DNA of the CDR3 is TGTGCCAGCAGTTCCACAGGGGAGGGAAACACCATATATTTT. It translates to CASSSTGEGNTIYF.

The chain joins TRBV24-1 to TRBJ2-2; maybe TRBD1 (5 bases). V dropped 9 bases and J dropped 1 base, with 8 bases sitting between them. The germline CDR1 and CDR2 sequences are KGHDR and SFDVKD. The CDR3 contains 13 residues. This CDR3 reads CATLGQNTGELFF. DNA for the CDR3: TGTGCCACCTTGGGGCAGAACACCGGGGAGCTGTTTTTT.

CDR3 nucleotide sequence: TGTGCCAGCAGCCAGGTAGATTTGAGACAGCAGTACTTC. This gives the protein CASSQVDLRQQYF. This chain joins TRBV12-3 or TRBV12-4 and TRBJ2-7; D gene ambiguous. The length of the CDR3 is 13 residues. V lost 6 bases and J 8 bases, leaving 17 bases between the germline ends.

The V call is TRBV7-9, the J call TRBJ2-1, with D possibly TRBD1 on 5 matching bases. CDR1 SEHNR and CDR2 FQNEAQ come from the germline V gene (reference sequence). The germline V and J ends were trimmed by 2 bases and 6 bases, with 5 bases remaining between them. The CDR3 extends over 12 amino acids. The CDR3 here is CASSLRGNEQFF. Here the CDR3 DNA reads TGTGCCAGCAGCTTAAGGGGCAATGAGCAGTTCTTC.

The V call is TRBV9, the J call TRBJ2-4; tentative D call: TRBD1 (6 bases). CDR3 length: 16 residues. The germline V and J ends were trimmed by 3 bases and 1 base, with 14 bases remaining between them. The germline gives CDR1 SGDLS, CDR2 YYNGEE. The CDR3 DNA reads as TGTGCCAGCAGCGCGTCAGGGGATCACGCCAAAAACATTCAGTACTTC. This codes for CASSASGDHAKNIQYF.

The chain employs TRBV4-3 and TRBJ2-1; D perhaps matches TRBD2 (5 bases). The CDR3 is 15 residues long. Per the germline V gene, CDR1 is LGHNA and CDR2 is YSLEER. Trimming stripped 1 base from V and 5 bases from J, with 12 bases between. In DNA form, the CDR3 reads TGCGCCAGCAGCCAAGTTGAGCGGTTAAACAATGAGCAGTTCTTC. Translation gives CASSQVERLNNEQFF.

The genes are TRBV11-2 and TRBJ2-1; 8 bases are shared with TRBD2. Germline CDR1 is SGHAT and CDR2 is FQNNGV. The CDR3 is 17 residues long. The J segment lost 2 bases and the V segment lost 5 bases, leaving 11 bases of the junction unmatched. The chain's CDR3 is CASSLPGSGVTYNEQFF. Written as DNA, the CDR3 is TGTGCCAGCAGCCTCCCAGGTAGCGGGGTTACCTACAATGAGCAGTTCTTC.

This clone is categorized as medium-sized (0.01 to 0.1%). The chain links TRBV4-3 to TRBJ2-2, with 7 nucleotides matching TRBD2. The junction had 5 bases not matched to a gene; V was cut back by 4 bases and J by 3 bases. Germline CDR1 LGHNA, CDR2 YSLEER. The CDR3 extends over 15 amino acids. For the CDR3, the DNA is TGCGCCAGCAGCCTGATTGCGGGAGACACCGGGGAGCTGTTTTTT. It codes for CASSLIAGDTGELFF.

Written as DNA, the CDR3 is TGTGCCAGCAGCCCCCACCCACAGGGTAATGAGCAGTTCTTC. Translated, it gives CASSPHPQGNEQFF. The V gene is TRBV7-9, the J gene TRBJ2-1; D is perhaps TRBD1 (6 bases). The germline V gene has CDR1 SEHNR and CDR2 FQNEAQ (reference sequence). This CDR3 comprises 14 residues. Deletions cut 5 bases from V and 7 bases from J, with 15 bases between.